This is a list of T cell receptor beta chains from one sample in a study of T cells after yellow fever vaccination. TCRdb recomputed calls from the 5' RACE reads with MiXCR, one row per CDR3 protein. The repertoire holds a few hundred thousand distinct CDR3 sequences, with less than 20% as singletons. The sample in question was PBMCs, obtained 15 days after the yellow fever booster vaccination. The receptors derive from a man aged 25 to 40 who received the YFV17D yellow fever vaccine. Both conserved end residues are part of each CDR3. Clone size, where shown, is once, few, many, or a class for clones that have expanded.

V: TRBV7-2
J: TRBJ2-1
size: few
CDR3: CASSLTWFMDEQFF

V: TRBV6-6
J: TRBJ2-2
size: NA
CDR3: CASRQGSTGELFF

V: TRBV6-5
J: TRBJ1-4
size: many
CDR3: CASSSPQQGEKLFF

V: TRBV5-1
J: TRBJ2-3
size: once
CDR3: CASSPGTAADTQYF

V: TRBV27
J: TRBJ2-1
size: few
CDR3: CATLGLAGGRFF

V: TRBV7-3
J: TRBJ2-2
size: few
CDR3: CASSLSGTGVSGELFF

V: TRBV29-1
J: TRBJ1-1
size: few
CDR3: CSADRAGVGTEAFF

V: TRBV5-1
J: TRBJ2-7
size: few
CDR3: CASSWEHLSSGIWPPTYEQYF

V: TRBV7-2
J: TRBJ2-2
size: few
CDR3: CASSQAGTGTGELFF

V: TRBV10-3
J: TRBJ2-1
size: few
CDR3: CAIKEDTEQFF

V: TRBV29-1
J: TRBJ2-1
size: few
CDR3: CSVVRGGSYNEQFF

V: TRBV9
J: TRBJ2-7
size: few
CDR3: CASSVDTGPLYEQYF

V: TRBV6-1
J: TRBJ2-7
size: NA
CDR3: CATQLAGVYEQYF

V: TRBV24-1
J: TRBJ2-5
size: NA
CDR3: CATSDPLTDGPQETQYF

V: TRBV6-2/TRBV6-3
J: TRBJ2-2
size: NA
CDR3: CASGSGTGSGTGELFF

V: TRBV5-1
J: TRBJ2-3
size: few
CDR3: CASREPSWAFSTDTQYF

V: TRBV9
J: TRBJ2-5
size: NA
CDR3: CASSAGQPGETQYF

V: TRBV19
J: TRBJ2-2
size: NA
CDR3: CASNLEGQGDTGELFF

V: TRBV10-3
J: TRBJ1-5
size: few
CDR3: CAIGADGSNQPQHF

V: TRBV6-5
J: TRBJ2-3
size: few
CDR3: CASSYQGRSDTQYF

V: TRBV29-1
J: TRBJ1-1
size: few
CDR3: CSVGGTEAFF

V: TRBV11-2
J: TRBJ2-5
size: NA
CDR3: CASSRRAEETQYF

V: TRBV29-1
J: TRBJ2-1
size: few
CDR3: CSVEDLSGLAGGDEQFF

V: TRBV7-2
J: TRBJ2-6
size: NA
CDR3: CASSLASTAGANVLTF

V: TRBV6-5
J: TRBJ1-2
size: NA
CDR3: CASIKTGGIYGYTF

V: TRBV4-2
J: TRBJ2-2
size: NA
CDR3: CASSQQTGTGVLFANTGELFF

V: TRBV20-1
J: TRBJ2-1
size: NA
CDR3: CSARQTDRINHNEQFF

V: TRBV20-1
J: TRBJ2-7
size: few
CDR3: CSARLDRGAYEQYF

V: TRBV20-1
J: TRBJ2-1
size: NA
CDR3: CSAALWTGGRGSYNEQFF

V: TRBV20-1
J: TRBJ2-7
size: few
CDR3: CSARDVGDEQYF

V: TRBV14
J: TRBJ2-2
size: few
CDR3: CASSQDIRTPISPRELFF

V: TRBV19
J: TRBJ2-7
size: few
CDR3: CASSRGGSPTYYEQYF

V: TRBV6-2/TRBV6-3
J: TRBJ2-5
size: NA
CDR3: CASTGRRLAERETQYF

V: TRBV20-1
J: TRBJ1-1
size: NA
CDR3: CSAIKGAATEAFF

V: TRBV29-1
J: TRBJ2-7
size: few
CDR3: CSVQIAYEQYF

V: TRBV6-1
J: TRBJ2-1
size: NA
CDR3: CASKREGAYNEQFF

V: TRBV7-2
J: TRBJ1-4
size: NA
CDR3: CASSSLGSLGEKLFF

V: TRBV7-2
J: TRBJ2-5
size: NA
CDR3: CASGDVETQYF

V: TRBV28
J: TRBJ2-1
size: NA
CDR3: CATGGGGIPKEQFF

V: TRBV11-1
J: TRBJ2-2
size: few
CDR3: CASSLKGTNTGELFF

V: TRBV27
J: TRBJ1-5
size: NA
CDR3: CASSFWPRGQPQHF